Below are 23 T cell receptor beta chains sequenced from a single sample in a study of blood T cell repertoires in COVID-19. Sequencing used immunoSEQ multiplex PCR; TCRdb keeps in-frame clones, though not all of them. In the table there are around 60,000 clones, 90% of which are singletons. The sample comprised peripheral blood. The receptors here all came from a woman of 80 years or more with active COVID-19.

The chain employs TRBV6-2 or TRBV6-3 and TRBJ2-1, with 10 bases that match TRBD2. The trim removed 0 bases at V and 4 bases at J, leaving 3 bases unmatched. CDR1 MNHEY and CDR2 SVGEGT come from the germline V gene. The CDR3 is 16 amino acids. The DNA of the CDR3 is TGTGCCAGCAGTTACTCGAGTAGCGGGAGGTACAATGAGCAGTTCTTC. Translated, it gives CASSYSSSGRYNEQFF.

The chain is built from TRBV29-1 and TRBJ1-1, with D possibly matching TRBD1 (5 bases). Trimming removed 4 bases from V and 5 bases from J, with 14 bases in between. Germline CDR1 is SQVTM and CDR2 is ANQGSEA. This CDR3 spans 13 amino acids. DNA for the CDR3: TGCAGCGTTGCGGGCCAGGGAGGGACTGAAGCTTTCTTT. Translating gives CSVAGQGGTEAFF.

The chain uses TRBV16 and TRBJ2-3; D not resolved. The CDR3 extends over 16 amino acids. Germline values: CDR1 KGHSY, CDR2 FQNENV. Trimming removed 0 bases from V and 2 bases from J, with 12 bases in between. Here the CDR3 reads CASSQSATAYTDTQYF. The CDR3 nucleotides are TGTGCCAGCAGCCAATCCGCTACAGCTTACACAGATACGCAGTATTTT.

This clone was detected once. This rearrangement joins TRBV27 to TRBJ2-2; D unresolved. The CDR3 loop spans 15 amino acids. Germline loops: CDR1 MNHEY, CDR2 SMNVEV (reference sequence). Trimming left V 2 bases short and J 6 bases short, with 13 bases between. Here the CDR3 reads CASSLISVFPGELFF. DNA for the CDR3: TGTGCCAGCAGTTTAATCTCGGTATTTCCCGGGGAGCTGTTTTTT.

This clone was seen a single time. The gene calls are TRBV9 and TRBJ1-3; 7 positions match TRBD1. The CDR3 sequence is 15 residues long. With 3 bases clipped from V and 0 bases from J, the junction kept 3 bases outside the gene matches. The germline gives CDR1 SGDLS, CDR2 YYNGEE. The CDR3 coding sequence is TGTGCCAGCAGCGCCAACAGGGGCTCTGGAAACACCATATATTTT. Encoded protein: CASSANRGSGNTIYF.

The chain links TRBV6-5 to TRBJ2-5; D is ambiguous. Germline CDR1 MNHEY, CDR2 SVGAGI. The CDR3 is made up of 13 amino acids. V was clipped by 2 bases and J by 4 bases, with 8 bases between them. In nucleotides, the CDR3 is TGTGCCAGCAGTTACGGGCGTGGAGAGACCCAGTACTTC. It yields the protein CASSYGRGETQYF.

CDR3 nucleotide sequence: TGTGCCAGCAGTCAGCAGACTAGAACCAATGAGCAGTTCTTC. Translation: CASSQQTRTNEQFF. The chain uses TRBV6-2 or TRBV6-3 and TRBJ2-1; TRBD2 is a possible D gene (6 bases). V lost 5 bases, J lost 6 bases, and 14 bases lay in between. This CDR3 spans 14 amino acids. Germline V gene sequence: CDR1 MNHEY, CDR2 SVGEGT.

The rearrangement uses TRBV5-1 and TRBJ2-3; 8 nucleotides align to TRBD2. Per germline, CDR1 SGHRS and CDR2 YFSETQ. The CDR3 is 18 residues long. Germline trimming cut 0 bases from V and 0 bases from J; bases unmatched to any gene: 9. The CDR3 sequence is CASSLAVAGGTSTDTQYF. CDR3 bases: TGCGCCAGCAGCTTGGCCGTGGCGGGAGGAACTAGCACAGATACGCAGTATTTT. Full variable domain (rest looked up from reference TRBV5-1 and TRBJ2-3): KAGVTQTPRYLIKTRGQQVTLSCSPISGHRSVSWYQQTPGQGLQFLFEYFSETQRNKGNFPGRFSGRQFSNSRSEMNVSTLELGDSALYLCASSLAVAGGTSTDTQYFGPGTRLTVL.

The V call is TRBV11-3, the J call TRBJ1-3; D call uncertain. V was trimmed by 2 bases and J by 0 bases, leaving 8 bases between them. Germline-derived CDR1 and CDR2 are SGHNT and YENEEA. There are 15 residues in the CDR3. The CDR3 DNA sequence: TGTGCCAGCAGCTTACAAGCCGCCTCTGGAAACACCATATATTTT. The encoded protein is CASSLQAASGNTIYF.

The chain uses TRBV3-1 (or the pseudogene TRBV3-2) and TRBJ2-5, with 8 nucleotides matching TRBD1. The germline CDR1 and CDR2 sequences are LGHDT and YNNKEL (reference sequence). The CDR3 runs to 15 residues. V lost 5 bases and J lost 5; bases outside the gene matches: 10. The CDR3 nucleotides are TGTGCCAGCAGCGACGGGACAGGTTCGTGGGAGACCCAGTACTTC. Translating gives CASSDGTGSWETQYF.

The rearrangement uses TRBV2 and TRBJ2-7; D may be TRBD2 (7 bases). CDR1 is SNHLY and CDR2 is FYNNEI in the germline V gene. This CDR3 is built from 13 residues. V lost 9 bases and J lost 3, with 15 bases in between. CDR3 in DNA: TGTGCCAGGAGGGAGGGGGTAAACTACGAGCAGTACTTC. Translation gives CARREGVNYEQYF.

V gene TRBV13 combines with J gene TRBJ2-5; possible D gene TRBD2, 6 bases. The length of the CDR3 is 13 residues. The V end lost 5 bases, the J end lost 2 bases, and 9 bases lay between the germline ends. CDR1 is PRHDT and CDR2 is FYEKMQ in the germline V gene (reference sequence). The CDR3 loop reads CASSHGTQETQYF. DNA for the CDR3: TGTGCCAGCAGCCATGGGACTCAAGAGACCCAGTACTTC.

The J gene is TRBJ1-2, the V gene TRBV19; D is unclear. The CDR3 covers 13 residues. CDR1 is LNHDA and CDR2 is SQIVND in the germline V gene (reference sequence). V lost 5 bases and J 3 bases, leaving 10 bases between the germline ends. The CDR3 spells CASSEGADYGYTF. CDR3 in DNA: TGTGCCAGTAGTGAGGGTGCGGACTATGGCTACACCTTC.

The rearrangement joins TRBV11-1 to TRBJ1-1; D gene uncertain. The CDR3 consists of 13 residues. Germline lookup yields CDR1 SGHAT and CDR2 FQDESV (reference sequence). The ends were cut back, 1 base at V and 1 base at J, with 4 bases in the middle. The CDR3 is CASSLVGNTEAFF. The CDR3 DNA reads as TGTGCCAGCAGCTTAGTCGGGAACACTGAAGCTTTCTTT.

V usage is TRBV5-4 and J usage is TRBJ2-7, with 8 positions matching TRBD1. The CDR3 length is 16 residues. The ends lost 4 bases at V and 2 bases at J; junction bases unmatched: 11. Germline loops: CDR1 SGHNT, CDR2 YYREEE (reference sequence). The DNA for the CDR3 is TGTGCCAGCAGCCCAACCGCCCGGACAGGGACCTACGAGCAGTACTTC. The encoded protein is CASSPTARTGTYEQYF.

The chain uses TRBV28 and TRBJ2-1, with 8 bases matching TRBD2. V shed 5 bases, J shed 7 bases, and the junction held 10 bases outside the gene matches. Looked up from germline, CDR1 is MDHEN and CDR2 is SYDVKM. CDR3 length equals 15 residues. CDR3 sequence (DNA): TGTGCCAGCAGTATACGGACTAGCCGGGGGAATGAGCAGTTCTTC. Translated: CASSIRTSRGNEQFF.

The chain combines TRBV3-1 (or the pseudogene TRBV3-2) with TRBJ1-4; D is perhaps TRBD1 (6 bases). The CDR3 is 15 amino acids. V was cut by 1 base and J by 8 bases, with 14 bases left in between. Germline V gene lookup returns CDR1 LGHDT and CDR2 YNNKEL (reference sequence). CDR3 DNA sequence: TGTGCCAGCAGCCAAGTGGGCGGGGGCGGCGAAAAACTGTTTTTT. This codes for CASSQVGGGGEKLFF.

Only one count was recorded for this clone. The chain couples TRBV5-6 to TRBJ2-4, with D maybe TRBD1 (5 bases). Trimming shortened V by 2 bases and J by 1 base, and 10 bases separated the two germline ends. Germline lookup yields CDR1 SGHDT and CDR2 YYEEEE. This CDR3 spans 15 amino acids. The CDR3 DNA reads as TGTGCCAGCAGCTTTTGGACATTGGCCAAAAACATTCAGTACTTC. The encoded protein is CASSFWTLAKNIQYF.

The chain is built from TRBV10-2 and TRBJ2-7; D is possibly TRBD1 (5 bases). V was shortened by 0 bases and J by 6 bases, with 9 bases between the two germline ends. The CDR3 has 13 amino acids. Germline values: CDR1 WSHSY, CDR2 SAAADI. CDR3 sequence reads: CASSESGRGEQYV. DNA for the CDR3: TGCGCCAGCAGTGAGTCGGGAAGGGGCGAGCAGTACGTC.

The rearrangement uses TRBV30 and TRBJ1-6; D is ambiguous. V was shortened by 3 bases and J by 7 bases, with 19 bases between the two germline ends. The CDR3 has 16 residues. Germline V lookup: CDR1 GTSNPN, CDR2 SVGIG (reference sequence). This chain's CDR3 is CAWSVDEGGRNSPLHF. CDR3 DNA sequence: TGTGCCTGGAGCGTCGATGAAGGCGGAAGGAATTCACCCCTCCACTTT.

The chain is built from TRBV7-8 and TRBJ1-4, with D possibly TRBD1 on 6 matching bases. Germline V lookup: CDR1 SGHVS, CDR2 FQNEAQ. This CDR3 spans 14 amino acids. Trimming took 3 bases from V and 1 from J, leaving 6 bases between them. As DNA, the CDR3 is TGTGCCAGCAGCTTGGACAGAACTAATGAAAAACTGTTTTTT. Residues: CASSLDRTNEKLFF.

In this sample, this clone turned up a few times. The chain couples TRBV21-1 to TRBJ1-5; the D call of TRBD1 is as the table states it, not checked on the DNA. TRBV21-1 is an annotated pseudogene. CDR3 size: 13 residues. CDR3 DNA: TGTGCCAGCAGGGGCCGCAGCAATCAGCCCCAGCATTTT. Translated: CASRGRSNQPQHF.

The gene calls are TRBV28 and TRBJ1-5; 10 bases line up with TRBD1. The CDR3 loop spans 15 amino acids. Germline CDR1 reads MDHEN; CDR2 reads SYDVKM. Trimming at V came to 6 bases and at J to 5 bases, leaving 7 bases not matched to a gene. This CDR3 reads CASRDDDRGHQPQHF. In nucleotides, the CDR3 is TGTGCCAGCAGAGACGACGACAGGGGGCATCAGCCCCAGCATTTT.